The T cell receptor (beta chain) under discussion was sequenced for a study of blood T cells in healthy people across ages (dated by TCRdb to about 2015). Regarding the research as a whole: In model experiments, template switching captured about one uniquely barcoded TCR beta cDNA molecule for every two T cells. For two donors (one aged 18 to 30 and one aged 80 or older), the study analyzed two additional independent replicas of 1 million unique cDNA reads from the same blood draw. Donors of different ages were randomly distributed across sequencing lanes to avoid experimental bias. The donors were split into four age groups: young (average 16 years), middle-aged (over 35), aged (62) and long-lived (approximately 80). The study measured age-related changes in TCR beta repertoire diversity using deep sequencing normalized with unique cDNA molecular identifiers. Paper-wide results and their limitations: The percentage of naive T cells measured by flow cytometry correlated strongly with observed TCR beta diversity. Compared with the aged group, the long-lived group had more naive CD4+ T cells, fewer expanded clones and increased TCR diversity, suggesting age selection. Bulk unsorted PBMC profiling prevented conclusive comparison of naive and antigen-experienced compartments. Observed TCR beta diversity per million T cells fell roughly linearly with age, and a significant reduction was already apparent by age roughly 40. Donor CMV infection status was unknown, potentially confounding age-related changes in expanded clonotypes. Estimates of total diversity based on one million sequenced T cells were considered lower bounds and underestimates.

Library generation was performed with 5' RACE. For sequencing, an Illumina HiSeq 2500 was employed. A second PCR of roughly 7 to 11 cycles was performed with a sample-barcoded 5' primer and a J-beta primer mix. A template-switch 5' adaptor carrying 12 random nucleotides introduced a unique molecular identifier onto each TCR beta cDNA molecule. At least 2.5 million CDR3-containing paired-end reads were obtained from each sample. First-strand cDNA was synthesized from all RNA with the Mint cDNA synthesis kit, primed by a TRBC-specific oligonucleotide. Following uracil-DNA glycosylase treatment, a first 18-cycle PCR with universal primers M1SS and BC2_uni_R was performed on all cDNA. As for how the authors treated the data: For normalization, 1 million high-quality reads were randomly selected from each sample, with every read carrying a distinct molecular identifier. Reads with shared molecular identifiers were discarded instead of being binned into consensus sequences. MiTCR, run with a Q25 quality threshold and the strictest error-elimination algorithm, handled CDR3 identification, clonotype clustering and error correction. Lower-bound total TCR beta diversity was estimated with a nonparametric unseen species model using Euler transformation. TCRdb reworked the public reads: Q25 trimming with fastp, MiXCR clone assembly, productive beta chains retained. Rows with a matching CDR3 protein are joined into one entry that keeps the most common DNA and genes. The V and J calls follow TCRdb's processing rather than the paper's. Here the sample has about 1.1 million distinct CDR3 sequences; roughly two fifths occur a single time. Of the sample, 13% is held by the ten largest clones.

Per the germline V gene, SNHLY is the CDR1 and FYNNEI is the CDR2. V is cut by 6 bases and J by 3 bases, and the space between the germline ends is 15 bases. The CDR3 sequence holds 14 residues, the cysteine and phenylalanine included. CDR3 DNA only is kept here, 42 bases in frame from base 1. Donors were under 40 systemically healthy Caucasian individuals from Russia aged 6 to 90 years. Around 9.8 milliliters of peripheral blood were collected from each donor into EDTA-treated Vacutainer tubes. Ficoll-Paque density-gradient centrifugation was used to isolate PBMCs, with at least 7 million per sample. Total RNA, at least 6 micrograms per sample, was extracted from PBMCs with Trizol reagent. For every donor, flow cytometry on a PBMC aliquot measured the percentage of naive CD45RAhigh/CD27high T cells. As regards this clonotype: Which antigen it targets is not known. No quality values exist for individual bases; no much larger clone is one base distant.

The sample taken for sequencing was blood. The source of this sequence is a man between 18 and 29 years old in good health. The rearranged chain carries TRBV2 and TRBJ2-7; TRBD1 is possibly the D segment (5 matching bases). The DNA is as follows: TGTGCCAGCAGAACAGGAACAGGTATCTACGAGCAGTACTTC. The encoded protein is CASRTGTGIYEQYF.